The 17 T cell receptor beta chains presented below share a single source sample, sequenced in a study of memory CD4+ T cells and cytomegalovirus serostatus. Libraries were prepared by immunoSEQ multiplex PCR; TCRdb keeps only in-frame clonotypes and omits some of them. The sample has approximately 40,000 clones; about three quarters are singletons. Single viable CD3+CD4+CD8-CD45RO+ cells were sorted as the memory CD4+ T cells. The sample comprised memory CD4+ T cells from blood. The source of these receptors is an adult in good health and CMV-seronegative.

This chain connects TRBV11-2 to TRBJ2-3; 7 positions agree with TRBD2. The CDR3 loop spans 14 amino acids. After removal of 4 bases from V and 13 bases from J, the junction contained 14 bases not matched to a gene. CDR1 and CDR2 (germline): SGHAT, FQNNGV. In DNA form, the CDR3 reads TGTGCCAGCAGCTCCTACCGTATTAGCGGGCCAGAGTATTTT. Translated: CASSSYRISGPEYF. The variable domain in full, completed from reference TRBV11-2 and TRBJ2-3, reads EAGVAQSPRYKIIEKRQSVAFWCNPISGHATLYWYQQILGQGPKLLIQFQNNGVVDDSQLPKDRFSAERLKGVDSTLKIQPAKLEDSAVYLCASSSYRISGPEYFGPGTRLTVL.

Concerning this clone: This same CDR3 is encoded by further DNA sequences in the sample. This chain links TRBV18 with TRBJ2-5; D is undetermined. CDR1 and CDR2 (germline): KGHSH, LQKENI. Deletions cut 2 bases from V and 1 base from J, with 11 bases between. The CDR3 runs 15 residues. This CDR3 reads CASSPAAGTQETQYF. The DNA of the CDR3 is TGTGCCAGCTCACCAGCAGCAGGAACCCAAGAGACCCAGTACTTC.

CDR3 bases: TGCGCCAGCAGCGGCACGCAAGGGACTGAAGCTTTCTTT. Translating it yields CASSGTQGTEAFF. The chain combines TRBV5-1 with TRBJ1-1; D unclear. V was pared by 4 bases and J by 5 bases, with 12 bases between. Germline CDR1 SGHRS, CDR2 YFSETQ. CDR3 size: 13 residues.

This chain uses TRBV18 with TRBJ2-1; D perhaps matches TRBD2 (7 bases). Trimming left V 6 bases short and J 12 bases short, with 24 bases between. The germline V gene encodes CDR1 KGHSH and CDR2 LQKENI. The CDR3 loop spans 15 amino acids. CDR3 DNA sequence: TGTGCCAGCTCTCACTCTGGCGGGGGCCTACTGGGGCAGTTCTTC. Its protein is CASSHSGGGLLGQFF.

This sequence joins TRBV5-1 and TRBJ2-5, with 9 bases fitting TRBD1. The end of the DNA fits TRBJ2-7 better, so the J call may be wrong. CDR3 length equals 15 residues. Germline V gene sequence: CDR1 SGHRS, CDR2 YFSETQ. CDR3 DNA: TGCGCCAGCAGCTTAAACCCGGGACAGGGATACGAGCAGTACTTC. Translating gives CASSLNPGQGYEQYF.

This chain joins TRBV29-1 and TRBJ1-2; D is possibly TRBD1 (6 bases). CDR3 length: 13 amino acids. Trimming cost V 7 bases and J 4 bases, with 16 bases left between them. Germline V gene sequence: CDR1 SQVTM, CDR2 ANQGSEA. The CDR3 loop is CSAETGRLYGYTF. The DNA of the CDR3 is TGCAGCGCCGAAACAGGGAGGCTCTATGGCTACACCTTC.

The chain combines TRBV25-1 with TRBJ1-1, with TRBD1 identical over 7 bases. The CDR3 covers 13 residues. Germline lookup yields CDR1 MGHDK and CDR2 SYGVNS. V was pared by 10 bases and J by 7 bases, with 12 bases of the junction left unmatched. The CDR3 bases are TGTGCCACCTCCCGAACAGGGGCCTTTGAAGCTTTCTTT. It specifies CATSRTGAFEAFF.

The V gene is TRBV2, the J gene TRBJ1-1; 9 bases agree with TRBD1. The germline CDR1 and CDR2 sequences are SNHLY and FYNNEI. The CDR3 contains 15 residues. V trimming: 5 bases; J trimming: 4 bases; junction bases outside the gene matches: 8. CDR3 loop: CASSRTTGGGTEAFF. The DNA of the CDR3 is TGTGCCAGCAGTCGCACGACAGGGGGTGGCACTGAAGCTTTCTTT.

The count of this clone is one. The chain is built from TRBV13 and TRBJ2-7, with TRBD2 as a possible D gene (5 bases). Trimming removed 7 bases from V and 3 bases from J, with 16 bases in between. Germline values: CDR1 PRHDT, CDR2 FYEKMQ (reference sequence). The CDR3 is 14 residues long. The CDR3 loop is CASNQRAFSYEQYF. Here the CDR3 DNA reads TGTGCCAGCAACCAGAGGGCATTTAGCTACGAGCAGTACTTC.

The chain is built from TRBV7-6 and TRBJ2-5; TRBD2 is a possible D gene (6 bases). CDR1 SGHVS and CDR2 FNYEAQ come from the germline V gene. With 3 bases removed from V and 4 bases from J, the gap between germline ends came to 15 bases. The CDR3 runs 15 residues. CDR3 loop: CASSFTQGGRETQYF. In DNA, the CDR3 is TGTGCCAGCAGCTTCACCCAGGGAGGCAGAGAGACCCAGTACTTC.

The chain uses TRBV7-9 and TRBJ1-3; D is ambiguous. V shed 3 bases and J shed 0 bases, with 9 bases lying between them. Germline V gene lookup returns CDR1 SEHNR and CDR2 FQNEAQ (reference sequence). The CDR3 extends over 15 amino acids. This CDR3 is CASSFTADSGNTIYF. CDR3 coding DNA: TGTGCCAGCAGCTTTACAGCTGACTCTGGAAACACCATATATTTT.

The chain has TRBV7-3 and TRBJ2-1; no clear D gene. Between the trimmed V and J ends, which lost 3 bases and 6 bases, there was a span of 15 bases. The CDR3 totals 15 residues. Germline V gene data show CDR1 as SGHTA and CDR2 as FQGTGA. CDR3 in amino acids: CASSFPTGRVNEQFF. In nucleotides, the CDR3 is TGTGCCAGCAGCTTCCCGACCGGACGGGTCAATGAGCAGTTCTTC.

The chain links TRBV28 to TRBJ1-1, with D hard to call. Trimming cost V 7 bases and J 4 bases, with 19 bases left between them. There are 15 residues in the CDR3. Looked up from germline, CDR1 is MDHEN and CDR2 is SYDVKM. CDR3 DNA: TGTGCCAGCAACTTTTGGGTAGAGGGTGGCACTGAAGCTTTCTTT. Translated: CASNFWVEGGTEAFF.

The chain employs TRBV6-5 and TRBJ2-5; 12 nucleotides match TRBD2. The ends lost 6 bases at V and 5 bases at J; junction bases unmatched: 7. The CDR3 loop spans 15 amino acids. Germline CDR1 reads MNHEY; CDR2 reads SVGAGI. DNA for the CDR3: TGTGCCAGCAGGAGGCTAGCGGGGGGGCCTGAGACCCAGTACTTC. Translated, it gives CASRRLAGGPETQYF.

The chain couples TRBV5-1 to TRBJ2-7, with 7 positions matching TRBD1. CDR1 and CDR2 (germline): SGHRS, YFSETQ. The V and J ends lost 3 bases and 4 bases, in that order; junction bases with no gene match: 7. This CDR3 has 14 amino acids. CDR3 bases: TGCGCCAGCAGCTGGATGGACAGGTTATACGAGCAGTACTTC. Amino acids: CASSWMDRLYEQYF.

J is TRBJ2-3 and V is TRBV7-3; 7 bases agree with TRBD2. Trimming took 2 bases from V and 3 from J; bases not matched to a gene: 14. The germline gives CDR1 SGHTA, CDR2 FQGTGA. The CDR3 covers 18 residues. CDR3 protein: CASSLYPSGGARTDTQYF. As DNA, the CDR3 is TGTGCCAGCAGCTTATACCCCTCGGGAGGCGCGAGGACAGATACGCAGTATTTT.

This clone was counted between two and nine times. J is TRBJ1-5 and V is TRBV10-3, with no clear D. CDR1 is ENHRY and CDR2 is SYGVKD in the germline V gene. V gave up 6 bases and J gave up 3 bases, with 6 bases separating them. The length of the CDR3 is 12 residues. CDR3: CAISDNNQPQHF. The DNA for the CDR3 is TGTGCCATCAGCGACAACAATCAGCCCCAGCATTTT.